The rows below give T cell receptor beta chains drawn from one sample of a study of shared clonotypes between healthy human individuals. Clones were sequenced by immunoSEQ multiplex PCR, and TCRdb holds only the in-frame ones, with some missing. The sample carries under 2,000,000 clones, approximately 95% recorded once. Input material: naive CD8+ T cells sorted from blood. The receptors originated from a man between 18 and 29 years old in good health. The CDR3 runs from the conserved cysteine through the conserved F or W. Fields, in order: CDR3 DNA, CDR3 protein, V gene, J gene, clone size, D gene. A D gene is named only where the DNA matches it firmly. Some rows have no size entry. The others give once, few or many, or a class for an expanded clone.

CDR3nt: TGTGCCAGCAGCTTGGCCCTGGAATCGGGCACCGGGGAGCTGTTTTTT
CDR3aa: CASSLALESGTGELFF
v_gene: TRBV5-6
j_gene: TRBJ2-2
abundance: -
d_gene: -

CDR3nt: TGTGCCTGGAGTCCACCCCCCGGTGGGTTAGCCAAAAACATTCAGTACTTC
CDR3aa: CAWSPPPGGLAKNIQYF
v_gene: TRBV30
j_gene: TRBJ2-4
abundance: -
d_gene: -

CDR3nt: TGTGCCAGCAGCGTAGCTGGGGGGGGGTATGGCTACACCTTC
CDR3aa: CASSVAGGGYGYTF
v_gene: TRBV9
j_gene: TRBJ1-2
abundance: -
d_gene: -

CDR3nt: TGTGCCAGCAGTGTAGGGGGCCACACTGAAGCTTTCTTT
CDR3aa: CASSVGGHTEAFF
v_gene: TRBV9
j_gene: TRBJ1-1
abundance: -
d_gene: TRBD1

CDR3nt: TGCGCCAGCAGCCAAGCCCAGGGGATGGAGGGCGAGCAGTACTTC
CDR3aa: CASSQAQGMEGEQYF
v_gene: TRBV4-1
j_gene: TRBJ2-7
abundance: once
d_gene: -

CDR3nt: TGTGCCAGTAGTATGGGACTAGCGGGACACTACGAGCAGTACTTC
CDR3aa: CASSMGLAGHYEQYF
v_gene: TRBV19
j_gene: TRBJ2-7
abundance: -
d_gene: TRBD2

CDR3nt: TGTGCCAGCAGCTTGCATGCGGGAGAAGGCTCCTACGAGCAGTACTTC
CDR3aa: CASSLHAGEGSYEQYF
v_gene: TRBV5-8
j_gene: TRBJ2-7
abundance: -
d_gene: TRBD2

CDR3nt: TGTGCCAGCAGCTTTCAGACAGGGGAGGGGGAGCAGTACTTC
CDR3aa: CASSFQTGEGEQYF
v_gene: TRBV5-6
j_gene: TRBJ2-7
abundance: -
d_gene: -

CDR3nt: TGCGCCAGCAGCCAAGACAGCGTTAATTCACCCCTCCACTTT
CDR3aa: CASSQDSVNSPLHF
v_gene: TRBV4-1
j_gene: TRBJ1-6
abundance: once
d_gene: -

CDR3nt: TGTGCCAGCAGCTCTGGCTCGGTGCAGTTCTTC
CDR3aa: CASSSGSVQFF
v_gene: TRBV6-5
j_gene: TRBJ2-1
abundance: -
d_gene: -

CDR3nt: TGTGCCAGCAGCTCGGCTTTTGATCCAGATACGCAGTATTTT
CDR3aa: CASSSAFDPDTQYF
v_gene: TRBV27
j_gene: TRBJ2-3
abundance: -
d_gene: -

CDR3nt: TGTGCCAGCAGCGTAGAAGGGAGCACAGATACGCAGTATTTT
CDR3aa: CASSVEGSTDTQYF
v_gene: TRBV9
j_gene: TRBJ2-3
abundance: -
d_gene: -

CDR3nt: TGTGCCAGCGCTGGACAGGGTGGGGGCACTGAAGCTTTCTTT
CDR3aa: CASAGQGGGTEAFF
v_gene: TRBV2
j_gene: TRBJ1-1
abundance: -
d_gene: TRBD1

CDR3nt: TGTGCCAGCAGTCCCCCGGGACAAAGCTCTGGAAACACCATATATTTT
CDR3aa: CASSPPGQSSGNTIYF
v_gene: TRBV25-1
j_gene: TRBJ1-3
abundance: once
d_gene: -

CDR3nt: TGTGCCAGCAGCTTTGAGGGGGGTAGCTCCTACAATGAGCAGTTCTTC
CDR3aa: CASSFEGGSSYNEQFF
v_gene: TRBV11-2
j_gene: TRBJ2-1
abundance: -
d_gene: -

CDR3nt: TGCGCCAGCAGCCAGGTCTCAGGCTCCCTCATCACAGATACGCAGTATTTT
CDR3aa: CASSQVSGSLITDTQYF
v_gene: TRBV4-1
j_gene: TRBJ2-3
abundance: -
d_gene: -

CDR3nt: TGTGCCAGCAGTCGCCTAGGGGATGAGACCCAGTACTTC
CDR3aa: CASSRLGDETQYF
v_gene: TRBV27
j_gene: TRBJ2-5
abundance: -
d_gene: -

CDR3nt: TGCGCCAGCAGCCATACAGAATCCTACGAGCAGTACTTC
CDR3aa: CASSHTESYEQYF
v_gene: TRBV4-1
j_gene: TRBJ2-7
abundance: -
d_gene: -

CDR3nt: TGTGCCAGCAGGGACGGACATGGGAACACTGAAGCTTTCTTT
CDR3aa: CASRDGHGNTEAFF
v_gene: TRBV27
j_gene: TRBJ1-1
abundance: -
d_gene: -

CDR3nt: TGTGCCAGCAGCAACCGGGACAGCCGTTACGAGCAGTACTTC
CDR3aa: CASSNRDSRYEQYF
v_gene: TRBV5-6
j_gene: TRBJ2-7
abundance: -
d_gene: TRBD1

CDR3nt: TGTGCCAGCAGTTACCCAGTGGAGCCGAACACTGAAGCTTTCTTT
CDR3aa: CASSYPVEPNTEAFF
v_gene: TRBV6-5
j_gene: TRBJ1-1
abundance: once
d_gene: -

CDR3nt: TGTGCCAGCTCCCAATCCGGGACTAGCGGTTTCTACGAGCAGTACTTC
CDR3aa: CASSQSGTSGFYEQYF
v_gene: TRBV13
j_gene: TRBJ2-7
abundance: -
d_gene: TRBD2

CDR3nt: TGCGCCAGCTCCTCAGGGATATGGGAGACCCAGTACTTC
CDR3aa: CASSSGIWETQYF
v_gene: TRBV4-1
j_gene: TRBJ2-5
abundance: -
d_gene: -

CDR3nt: TGCGCCAGCAGCCAAGAGAGACAGGGGCTAGGAACTAATGAAAAACTGTTTTTT
CDR3aa: CASSQERQGLGTNEKLFF
v_gene: TRBV4-1
j_gene: TRBJ1-4
abundance: -
d_gene: TRBD1

CDR3nt: TGTGCCACCAGCGTCGGGACTAGCGGGTACGAGCAGTACTTC
CDR3aa: CATSVGTSGYEQYF
v_gene: TRBV15
j_gene: TRBJ2-7
abundance: -
d_gene: TRBD2

CDR3nt: TGCGCCAGCAGCCAAAAACAGGGCGATCAGCCCCAGCATTTT
CDR3aa: CASSQKQGDQPQHF
v_gene: TRBV4-1
j_gene: TRBJ1-5
abundance: -
d_gene: -

CDR3nt: TGTGCCAGCAGCTTAGTTTTATTCGGGAGCTCCTACGAGCAGTACTTC
CDR3aa: CASSLVLFGSSYEQYF
v_gene: TRBV7-8
j_gene: TRBJ2-7
abundance: -
d_gene: -

CDR3nt: TGTGCCAGTCCCGGGACAGGGGCGAACTATGGCTACACCTTC
CDR3aa: CASPGTGANYGYTF
v_gene: TRBV2
j_gene: TRBJ1-2
abundance: once
d_gene: TRBD1